The entry below gives a single T cell receptor (beta chain) sequence along with its context. The antigen is undetermined. The CDR3 is 12 residues long. Germline CDR1 reads SNHLY; CDR2 reads FYNNEI. V was cut by 5 bases and J by 5 bases, with 6 bases left in between. This entry belongs to a study of T cell responses to AZD1222 COVID-19 vaccine. The table came from immunoSEQ multiplex PCR; TCRdb's copy has only in-frame clones and leaves some out. Among 110,000 to 150,000 clones listed, about 90% were seen once. Study observations and caveats: In the spike-specific TCR repertoire, nearly half reportedly target unmutated variant regions. It should be noted that donors were predominantly white British and more often female, and clonal diversity was possibly underestimated. Just a handful of AZD1222 recipients were seropositive at baseline. Spike-wide coverage was observed for vaccine-associated CD4 TCRs, with dominant responses at 160-218 and 743-854.

The sample in question was peripheral blood, obtained 28 days after the second AZD1222 dose. This clonotype originated in an adult who received the AZD1222 COVID-19 vaccine. The chain uses TRBV2 and TRBJ2-2; D remains ambiguous. This CDR3 reads CASSPTTGELFF. CDR3 DNA: TGTGCCAGCAGTCCGACGACCGGGGAGCTGTTTTTT.